These 32 T cell receptor beta chains came from one sample sequenced in a study of neoadjuvant anti-PD-1 for oral cavity cancer. Using immunoSEQ multiplex PCR, the repertoire was profiled, and TCRdb retains in-frame clones only, with some absent. The sample has approximately 13,000 clones; roughly 70% are singletons. Documented time point: after neoadjuvant nivolumab, at surgical resection. The material was PBMCs, obtained after nivolumab (anti-PD-1) treatment. These receptors were obtained from a person aged 40 to 85 with oral cavity squamous cell carcinoma.

The CDR3 region has the DNA TGTGCCAGCAGCCGAGCGGGAGTAGCAGATACGCAGTATTTT. Protein product: CASSRAGVADTQYF. This chain connects TRBV11-1 to TRBJ2-3; 8 bases line up with TRBD2. Germline V CDR1 and CDR2: SGHAT, FQDESV (reference sequence). Losses at the gene ends were 5 bases for V and 4 bases for J; bases not matched to a gene: 5. The CDR3 spans 14 residues.

V gene TRBV27 combines with J gene TRBJ2-3; maybe TRBD2 (6 bases). CDR3 size: 16 residues. Germline-derived CDR1 and CDR2 are MNHEY and SMNVEV (reference sequence). Trimming shortened V by 6 bases and J by 0 bases, and 16 bases separated the two germline ends. CDR3 in amino acids: CASSPYLAKSTDTQYF. The CDR3 region has the DNA TGTGCCAGCAGCCCATACCTAGCGAAAAGCACAGATACGCAGTATTTT.

This rearrangement joins TRBV5-8 to TRBJ2-3; D not resolved. CDR3 length equals 16 residues. V was trimmed by 4 bases and J by 0 bases, leaving 15 bases between them. The V gene's germline CDR1 is SGHTS and CDR2 YDEGEE. The CDR3 is CASSPRGLLSTDTQYF. The CDR3 nucleotides read TGTGCCAGCAGCCCGAGAGGCCTTTTGAGCACAGATACGCAGTATTTT.

The chain employs TRBV5-1 and TRBJ2-3; possible D gene TRBD1, 5 bases. V lost 3 bases and J 1 base, leaving 9 bases between the germline ends. This CDR3 has 14 amino acids. The germline gives CDR1 SGHRS, CDR2 YFSETQ. DNA of the CDR3: TGCGCCAGCAGCTCCAGGGTGGGCACAGATACGCAGTATTTT. Translating gives CASSSRVGTDTQYF.

This chain connects TRBV7-3 to TRBJ2-2, with a tentative D call TRBD2 (6 bases). Germline V gene lookup returns CDR1 SGHTA and CDR2 FQGTGA. The CDR3 is 13 residues long. The ends were cut back, 4 bases at V and 8 bases at J, with 11 bases in the middle. CDR3 sequence reads: CASSSWAGGELFF. CDR3 DNA: TGTGCCAGCAGCTCCTGGGCGGGAGGGGAGCTGTTTTTT. The whole variable domain, filled in from reference TRBV7-3 and TRBJ2-2, reads GAGVSQTPSNKVTEKGKYVELRCDPISGHTALYWYRQSLGQGPEFLIYFQGTGAADDSGLPNDRFFAVRPEGSVSTLKIQRTERGDSAVYLCASSSWAGGELFFGEGSRLTVL.

The rearrangement joins TRBV29-1 to TRBJ2-7, with D perhaps given as TRBD1 or TRBD2 (5 bases each). V was cut by 2 bases and J by 3 bases, with 11 bases left in between. The CDR3 contains 13 residues. Germline assignment: CDR1 SQVTM and CDR2 ANQGSEA. CDR3 in amino acids: CSVETGPYYEQYF. For the CDR3, the DNA is TGCAGCGTTGAAACGGGGCCTTACTACGAGCAGTACTTC.

This chain uses TRBV30 with TRBJ2-3; 12 bases align to TRBD2. Germline V gene sequence: CDR1 GTSNPN, CDR2 SVGIG (reference sequence). There are 15 residues in the CDR3. The junction had 2 bases not matched to a gene; V was cut back by 0 bases and J by 4 bases. The chain's CDR3 is CAWSVASGRADTQYF. DNA for the CDR3: TGTGCCTGGAGTGTCGCTAGCGGGAGGGCAGATACGCAGTATTTT.

This chain connects TRBV10-3 to TRBJ2-2; possible D gene TRBD1, 6 bases. Germline-derived CDR1 and CDR2 are ENHRY and SYGVKD. The CDR3 has 13 residues. V was trimmed by 7 bases and J by 7 bases, leaving 13 bases between them. The CDR3 DNA reads as TGTGCCATCACGGCAGGGGACGGCGGGGAGCTGTTTTTT. Protein product: CAITAGDGGELFF.

This clone was detected a few times. The chain links TRBV11-2 to TRBJ2-2; 8 nucleotides align to TRBD2. J lost 3 bases, V lost 2 bases, and 11 bases had no gene match. CDR3 length: 18 amino acids. Germline values: CDR1 SGHAT, CDR2 FQNNGV. CDR3 region: CASSLFLSAGVHTGELFF. CDR3 coding DNA: TGTGCCAGCAGCTTATTCCTTTCAGCGGGGGTTCACACCGGGGAGCTGTTTTTT.

This clone has a single count. The J gene is TRBJ1-1, the V gene TRBV30, with 7 bases aligning to TRBD1. Germline CDR1 GTSNPN, CDR2 SVGIG (reference sequence). This CDR3 spans 12 amino acids. V was clipped by 3 bases and J by 12 bases; unmatched bases: 10. The CDR3 loop is CAWSDRDSVTFF. CDR3 nucleotides: TGTGCCTGGAGCGACCGGGACAGTGTTACTTTCTTT.

This sequence joins TRBV2 and TRBJ2-1; D gene unclear. Between the trimmed V and J ends, which lost 4 bases and 4 bases, there was a span of 2 bases. CDR1 is SNHLY and CDR2 is FYNNEI in the germline V gene. The length of the CDR3 is 11 residues. This CDR3 reads CASSVYNEQFF. The CDR3 bases are TGTGCCAGCAGTGTTTACAATGAGCAGTTCTTC.

The chain carries TRBV9 and TRBJ2-7; D call uncertain. Germline V gene data show CDR1 as SGDLS and CDR2 as YYNGEE. V was pared by 0 bases and J by 3 bases, with 7 bases between. CDR3 length: 13 amino acids. Here the CDR3 DNA reads TGTGCCAGCAGCGTAGGTCCAGACTACGAGCAGTACTTC. It translates to CASSVGPDYEQYF.

V is TRBV6-6 and J is TRBJ1-2, with no clear D. This CDR3 spans 12 amino acids. The germline V gene encodes CDR1 MNHNY and CDR2 SVGAGI (reference sequence). Trimming removed 8 bases at V and 2 bases at J, with 9 bases between. The CDR3 DNA is TGTGCCAGCCGCACAGTAAACTATGGCTACACCTTC. The encoded protein is CASRTVNYGYTF.

The gene calls are TRBV14 and TRBJ1-2; 8 nucleotides line up with TRBD1. There are 15 residues in the CDR3. Germline assignment: CDR1 SGHDN and CDR2 FVKESK. Trimming took 0 bases from V and 2 from J; bases not matched to a gene: 2. The CDR3 DNA reads as TGTGCCAGCAGCCAAGATCAGGGGGCGAACTATGGCTACACCTTC. Protein sequence: CASSQDQGANYGYTF.

The genes are TRBV6-4 and TRBJ1-1; tentative D call: TRBD1 (6 bases). Between the trimmed V and J ends, which lost 5 bases and 6 bases, there was a span of 13 bases. Germline CDR1 MRHNA, CDR2 SNTAGT. This CDR3 has 13 amino acids. CDR3 residues: CASSSEGGAEAFF. The CDR3 DNA reads as TGTGCCAGCAGTTCGGAAGGGGGAGCTGAAGCTTTCTTT.

V and J are TRBV27 and TRBJ1-5; D gene ambiguous. This CDR3 region has 15 residues. V was trimmed by 3 bases and J by 4 bases, leaving 13 bases between them. CDR1 and CDR2 (germline): MNHEY, SMNVEV (reference sequence). CDR3 DNA: TGTGCCAGCAGTTTCTCCCGAATCGAGAATCAGCCCCAGCATTTT. Protein: CASSFSRIENQPQHF.

The chain is built from TRBV27 and TRBJ1-5; D may be TRBD1 (5 bases). The CDR3 length is 14 residues. Per the germline V gene, CDR1 is MNHEY and CDR2 is SMNVEV (reference sequence). Deletions cut 6 bases from V and 7 bases from J, with 16 bases between. In DNA form, the CDR3 reads TGTGCCAGCAGAACCCAGGGTTCCGGGCAGCCCCAGCATTTT. It codes for CASRTQGSGQPQHF.

The V gene is TRBV2, the J gene TRBJ1-1, with a weak D call TRBD1 (5 bases). The CDR3 contains 15 residues. V gave up 5 bases and J gave up 0 bases, with 13 bases separating them. Looked up from germline, CDR1 is SNHLY and CDR2 is FYNNEI. The CDR3 here is CASSQGIGMNTEAFF. Written as DNA, the CDR3 is TGTGCCAGCAGTCAGGGAATAGGGATGAACACTGAAGCTTTCTTT.

This chain connects TRBV30 to TRBJ1-1; a weak D match, TRBD1 (6 bases). The germline V gene has CDR1 GTSNPN and CDR2 SVGIG (reference sequence). V was trimmed by 0 bases and J by 1 base, leaving 9 bases between them. The CDR3 spans 14 residues. CDR3 sequence reads: CAWSVVQGNTEAFF. As DNA, the CDR3 is TGTGCCTGGAGTGTAGTACAGGGGAACACTGAAGCTTTCTTT.

The chain employs TRBV6-4 and TRBJ2-6; D possibly corresponds to TRBD1 (5 bases). Trimming took 3 bases from V and 3 from J, leaving 9 bases between them. Germline-derived CDR1 and CDR2 are MRHNA and SNTAGT. The CDR3 contains 15 residues. This CDR3 reads CASSETEDGANVLTF. CDR3 DNA sequence: TGTGCCAGCAGTGAGACAGAGGATGGGGCCAACGTCCTGACTTTC.

The chain recombines TRBV28 with TRBJ2-1, with 8 bases that match TRBD1. Germline trimming cut 6 bases from V and 10 bases from J; bases unmatched to any gene: 5. Germline V gene data show CDR1 as MDHEN and CDR2 as SYDVKM. The CDR3 is 12 amino acids. The CDR3 nucleotides read TGTGCCAGCAGCCTTGGACAGGGCGAGCAGTTCTTC. This translates into CASSLGQGEQFF.

The chain employs TRBV4-1 and TRBJ2-1, with 12 bases aligning to TRBD2. Trimming removed 1 base from V and 4 bases from J; junction bases left unmatched: 8. The germline CDR1 and CDR2 sequences are MGHRA and YSYEKL. This CDR3 comprises 18 residues. In DNA form, the CDR3 reads TGCGCCAGCAGCCAAGGGCGGGAAGGACTAGCGGGATACAATGAGCAGTTCTTC. It codes for CASSQGREGLAGYNEQFF.

The chain carries TRBV6-6 and TRBJ1-1, with no clear D. The CDR3 consists of 14 residues. Germline CDR1 reads MNHNY; CDR2 reads SVGAGI (reference sequence). Trimming took off 4 bases at V and 1 base at J, with 10 bases between the two ends. CDR3 region: CASSFAGTNTEAFF. The CDR3 DNA is TGTGCCAGCAGTTTCGCGGGAACGAACACTGAAGCTTTCTTT.

Turning to this clone: This sample includes further DNA sequences coding for the same CDR3. The chain employs TRBV5-1 and TRBJ2-7; 14 bases line up with TRBD2. After removal of 3 bases from V and 6 bases from J, the junction contained 17 bases not matched to a gene. This CDR3 region has 19 residues. The germline CDR1 and CDR2 sequences are SGHRS and YFSETQ. The CDR3 protein is CASSWTPGLAGEGAREQYF. The CDR3 nucleotides are TGCGCCAGCAGCTGGACACCGGGACTAGCGGGAGAGGGAGCGCGCGAGCAGTACTTC.

The chain joins TRBV7-2 to TRBJ1-4, with 8 bases aligning to TRBD1. The germline gives CDR1 SGHTA, CDR2 FQGNSA. The CDR3 is 15 residues long. The junction had 4 bases not matched to a gene; V was cut back by 1 base and J by 6 bases. The CDR3 protein is CASSLGGTGDEKLFF. The CDR3 DNA reads TGTGCCAGCAGCTTAGGAGGGACAGGAGATGAAAAACTGTTTTTT.

This chain uses TRBV7-8 with TRBJ2-2; D is perhaps TRBD1 (8 bases). The V and J ends lost 5 bases and 4 bases respectively, with 17 bases between them. This CDR3 is 16 amino acids long. Germline values: CDR1 SGHVS, CDR2 FQNEAQ. CDR3 DNA sequence: TGTGCCAGCAGCCCAAACAGGGGGGGGAGCACCGGGGAGCTGTTTTTT. Translating gives CASSPNRGGSTGELFF.

V gene TRBV6-1 combines with J gene TRBJ1-1; D uncertain. This CDR3 spans 9 amino acids. The ends were cut back, 5 bases at V and 5 bases at J, with 0 bases in the middle. CDR1 and CDR2 (germline): MNHNS, SASEGT. CDR3 sequence reads: CASSTEAFF. CDR3 in DNA: TGTGCCAGCAGTACTGAAGCTTTCTTT.

The chain combines TRBV6-1 with TRBJ2-4; 10 nucleotides agree with TRBD1. The CDR3 extends over 14 amino acids. Germline V gene lookup returns CDR1 MNHNS and CDR2 SASEGT. Trimming cost V 5 bases and J 5 bases; bases outside gene matches: 3. CDR3 residues: CASSPGTGENIQYF. The CDR3 nucleotides read TGTGCCAGCAGTCCCGGGACAGGGGAAAACATTCAGTACTTC.

Here the CDR3 DNA reads TGCGCCAGCAGCGAACCGAGCACAGATACGCAGTATTTT. This encodes CASSEPSTDTQYF. The V call is TRBV5-1, the J call TRBJ2-3; D uncertain. This CDR3 comprises 13 residues. CDR1 is SGHRS and CDR2 is YFSETQ in the germline V gene. V shed 4 bases and J shed 0 bases, with 6 bases lying between them.

The chain is built from TRBV7-8 and TRBJ2-7; D is unclear. Germline CDR1 reads SGHVS; CDR2 reads FQNEAQ. The CDR3 contains 13 residues. V lost 8 bases and J lost 0, with 11 bases in between. The CDR3 DNA sequence: TGTGCCAGCGATGGCGGAAACTCCTACGAGCAGTACTTC. Its protein product is CASDGGNSYEQYF.

This chain uses TRBV30 with TRBJ2-7, with D perhaps matching TRBD1 or TRBD2 (5 bases each). Trimming stripped 2 bases from V and 2 bases from J, with 13 bases between. Germline CDR1 GTSNPN, CDR2 SVGIG (reference sequence). This CDR3 is 14 amino acids long. The chain's CDR3 is CAWSSGTRPYEQYF. The CDR3 DNA sequence: TGTGCCTGGAGTTCCGGGACGCGTCCCTACGAGCAGTACTTC.

Here the CDR3 DNA reads TGTGCCAGTAACAGGGGTGAAAAACTGTTTTTT. Protein product: CASNRGEKLFF. The rearrangement links TRBV19 to TRBJ1-4, with 7 bases identical to TRBD1. The CDR3 runs 11 residues. The ends lost 7 bases at V and 7 bases at J; junction bases unmatched: 0. Germline V gene lookup returns CDR1 LNHDA and CDR2 SQIVND (reference sequence).